This T cell receptor beta chain comes out of a study of blood T cells in healthy people across ages. Primed by a sample-barcoded 5' primer and a J-beta primer mix, a second PCR proceeded for roughly 6 to 12 cycles. Each of the cDNA molecules was tagged by a template-switch adaptor with 12 random nucleotides. Every sample produced at least 3 million CDR3-containing paired-end reads. TCRdb ran MiXCR on the 5' RACE reads and lists one entry per CDR3 protein. This table has about 780,000 distinct CDR3 sequences, 20% to 30% appearing once. The data were also submitted as part of a second study, on T cells of mothers and their children. From that paper: Mothers yielded over 8 million CDR3 reads, children several million each. The overlap seen between related mothers and children slightly exceeded that of unrelated pairs, though not significantly.

Sequenced: blood. The source is a boy under 18 in good health.

The CDR3 loop is CAISESSRDRDYGYTF. The CDR3 DNA follows: TGTGCCATCAGTGAGTCCTCCCGGGACCGGGACTATGGCTACACCTTC. J is TRBJ1-2 and V is TRBV10-3, with D maybe TRBD1 (5 bases). Trimming pared 0 bases from V and 3 bases from J, leaving 14 bases between. The CDR3 length is 16 residues. Germline-derived CDR1 and CDR2 are ENHRY and SYGVKD.